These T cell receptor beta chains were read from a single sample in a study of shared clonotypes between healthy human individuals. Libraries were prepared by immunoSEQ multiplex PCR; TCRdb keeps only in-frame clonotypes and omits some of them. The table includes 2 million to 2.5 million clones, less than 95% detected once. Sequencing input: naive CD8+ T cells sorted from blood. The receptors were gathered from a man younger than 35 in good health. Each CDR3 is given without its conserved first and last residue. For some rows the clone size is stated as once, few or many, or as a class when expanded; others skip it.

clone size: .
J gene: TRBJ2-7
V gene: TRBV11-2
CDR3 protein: ASSLGGSYYEQY

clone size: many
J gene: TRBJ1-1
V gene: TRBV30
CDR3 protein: AWGRTEAF

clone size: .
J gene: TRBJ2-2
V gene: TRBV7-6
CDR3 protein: ASSLEGPGELF

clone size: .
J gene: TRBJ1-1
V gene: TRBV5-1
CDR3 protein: ASSLALGQGGRNTEAF

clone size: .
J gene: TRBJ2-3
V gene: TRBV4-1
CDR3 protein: ASSQIPGLAGPRRADTQY

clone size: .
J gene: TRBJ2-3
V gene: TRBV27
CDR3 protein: ASSLLAASGGAEDTQY

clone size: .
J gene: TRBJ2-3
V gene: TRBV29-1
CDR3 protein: SARGTRTSTDTQY

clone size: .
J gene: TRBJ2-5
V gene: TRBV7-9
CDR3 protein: ASSLNRYRGEQETQY

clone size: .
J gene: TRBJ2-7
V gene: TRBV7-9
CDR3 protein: ASSLVLGYEQY

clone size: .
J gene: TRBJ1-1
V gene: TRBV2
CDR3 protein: ASRQGLNTEAF

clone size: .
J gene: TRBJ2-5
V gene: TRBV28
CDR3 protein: ASSRATGGPQETQY